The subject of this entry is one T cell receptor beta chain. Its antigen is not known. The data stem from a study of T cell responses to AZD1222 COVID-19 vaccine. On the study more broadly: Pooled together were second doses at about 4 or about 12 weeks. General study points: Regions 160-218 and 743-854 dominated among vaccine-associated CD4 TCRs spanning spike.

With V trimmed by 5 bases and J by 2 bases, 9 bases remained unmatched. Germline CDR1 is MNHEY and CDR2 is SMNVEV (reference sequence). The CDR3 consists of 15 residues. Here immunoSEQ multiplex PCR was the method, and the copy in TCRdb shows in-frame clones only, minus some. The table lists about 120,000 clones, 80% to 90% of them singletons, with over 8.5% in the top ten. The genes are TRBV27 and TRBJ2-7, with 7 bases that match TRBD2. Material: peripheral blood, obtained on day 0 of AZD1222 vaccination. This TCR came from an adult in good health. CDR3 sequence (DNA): TGTGCCAGCAGTAAACTTGGGACTACTACCTACGAGCAGTACTTC. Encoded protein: CASSKLGTTTYEQYF.